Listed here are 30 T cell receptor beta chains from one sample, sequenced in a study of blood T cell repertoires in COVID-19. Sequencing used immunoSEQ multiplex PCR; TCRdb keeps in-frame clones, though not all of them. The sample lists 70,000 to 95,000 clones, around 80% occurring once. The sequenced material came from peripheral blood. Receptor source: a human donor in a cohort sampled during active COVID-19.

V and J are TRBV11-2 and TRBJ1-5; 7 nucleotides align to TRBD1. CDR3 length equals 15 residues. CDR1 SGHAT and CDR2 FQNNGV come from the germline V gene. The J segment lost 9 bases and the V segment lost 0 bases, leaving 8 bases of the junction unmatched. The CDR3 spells CASSLDRGGLAPQHF. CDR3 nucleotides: TGTGCCAGCAGCTTAGATCGAGGGGGCTTGGCGCCCCAGCATTTT.

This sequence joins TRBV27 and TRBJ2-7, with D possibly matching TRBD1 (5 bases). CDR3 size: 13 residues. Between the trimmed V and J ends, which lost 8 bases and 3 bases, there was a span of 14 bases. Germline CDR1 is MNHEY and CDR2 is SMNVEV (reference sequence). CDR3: CASRPTGYYEQYF. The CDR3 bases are TGTGCCAGCCGGCCAACAGGATACTACGAGCAGTACTTC.

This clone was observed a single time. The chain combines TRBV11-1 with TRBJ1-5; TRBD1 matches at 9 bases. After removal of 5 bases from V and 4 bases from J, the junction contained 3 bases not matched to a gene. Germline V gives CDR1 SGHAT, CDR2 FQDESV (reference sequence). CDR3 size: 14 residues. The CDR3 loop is CASSPGQGNQPQHF. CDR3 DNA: TGTGCCAGCAGCCCGGGACAGGGTAATCAGCCCCAGCATTTT.

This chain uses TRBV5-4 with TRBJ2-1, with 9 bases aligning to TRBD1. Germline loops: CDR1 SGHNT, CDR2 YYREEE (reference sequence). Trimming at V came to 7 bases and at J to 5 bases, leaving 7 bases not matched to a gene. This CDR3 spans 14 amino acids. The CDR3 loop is CASRRTGEDNEQFF. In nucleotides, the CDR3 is TGTGCCAGCCGTAGGACAGGGGAGGACAATGAGCAGTTCTTC.

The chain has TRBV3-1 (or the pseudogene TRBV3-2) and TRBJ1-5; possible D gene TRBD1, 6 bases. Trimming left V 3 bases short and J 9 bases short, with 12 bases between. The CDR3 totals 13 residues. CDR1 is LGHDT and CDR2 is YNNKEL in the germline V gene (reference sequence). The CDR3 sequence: CASSHQGQGPQHF. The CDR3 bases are TGTGCCAGCAGCCACCAGGGGCAAGGGCCCCAGCATTTT.

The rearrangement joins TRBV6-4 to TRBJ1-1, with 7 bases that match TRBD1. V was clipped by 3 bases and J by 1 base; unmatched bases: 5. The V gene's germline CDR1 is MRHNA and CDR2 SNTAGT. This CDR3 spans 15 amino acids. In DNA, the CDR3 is TGTGCCAGCAGTGAAGGGCAGGGGGGGAACACTGAAGCTTTCTTT. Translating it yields CASSEGQGGNTEAFF.

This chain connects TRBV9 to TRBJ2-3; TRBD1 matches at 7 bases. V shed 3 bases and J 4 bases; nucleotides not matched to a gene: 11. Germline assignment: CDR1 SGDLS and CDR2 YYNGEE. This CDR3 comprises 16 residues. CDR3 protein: CASSAPGTAWADTQYF. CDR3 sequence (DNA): TGTGCCAGCAGCGCCCCCGGGACAGCTTGGGCAGATACGCAGTATTTT.

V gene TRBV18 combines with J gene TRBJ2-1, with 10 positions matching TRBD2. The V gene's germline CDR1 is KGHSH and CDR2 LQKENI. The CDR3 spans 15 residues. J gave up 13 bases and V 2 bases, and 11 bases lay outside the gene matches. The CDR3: CASSPSSGGPEAQFF. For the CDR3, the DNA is TGTGCCAGCTCACCATCTAGCGGGGGCCCGGAGGCTCAGTTCTTC.

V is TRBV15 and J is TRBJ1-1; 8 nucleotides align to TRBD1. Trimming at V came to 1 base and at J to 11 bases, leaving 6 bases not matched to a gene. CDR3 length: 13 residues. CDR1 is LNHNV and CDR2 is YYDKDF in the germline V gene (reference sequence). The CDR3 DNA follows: TGTGCCACCAGCAGAGGAAAGACAGGGGCGGCTTTCTTT. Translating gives CATSRGKTGAAFF.

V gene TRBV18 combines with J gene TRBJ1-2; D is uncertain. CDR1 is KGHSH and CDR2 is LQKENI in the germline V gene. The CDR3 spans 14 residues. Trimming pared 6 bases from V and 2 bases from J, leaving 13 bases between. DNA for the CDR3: TGTGCCAGCTCCCCCTCGGACTCCAACTATGGCTACACCTTC. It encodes CASSPSDSNYGYTF.

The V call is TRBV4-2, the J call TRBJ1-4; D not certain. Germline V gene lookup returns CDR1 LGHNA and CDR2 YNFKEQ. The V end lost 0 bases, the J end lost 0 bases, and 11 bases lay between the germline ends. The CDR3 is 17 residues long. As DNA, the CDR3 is TGTGCCAGCAGCCAAGAGACCACTACCTCAACTAATGAAAAACTGTTTTTT. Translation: CASSQETTTSTNEKLFF.

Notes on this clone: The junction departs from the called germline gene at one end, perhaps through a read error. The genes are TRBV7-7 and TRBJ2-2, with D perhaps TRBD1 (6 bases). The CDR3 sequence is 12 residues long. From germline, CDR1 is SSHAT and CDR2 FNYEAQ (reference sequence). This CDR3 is CASSLGAGELFF. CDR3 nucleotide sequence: TGTGCTAGCAGCTTGGGGGCTGGGGAGCTGTTTTTT.

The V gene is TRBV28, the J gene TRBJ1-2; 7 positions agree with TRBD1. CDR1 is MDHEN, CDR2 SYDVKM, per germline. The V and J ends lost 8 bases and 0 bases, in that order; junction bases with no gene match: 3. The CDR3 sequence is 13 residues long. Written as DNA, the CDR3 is TGTGCCAGCCGCACAGGGGCTAACTATGGCTACACCTTC. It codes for CASRTGANYGYTF.

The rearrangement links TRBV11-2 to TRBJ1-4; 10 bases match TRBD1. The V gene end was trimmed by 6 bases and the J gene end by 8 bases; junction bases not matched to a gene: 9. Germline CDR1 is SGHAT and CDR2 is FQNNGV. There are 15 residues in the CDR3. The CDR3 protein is CASSHTGTGDEKLFF. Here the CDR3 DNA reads TGTGCCAGCAGTCACACCGGGACAGGGGACGAAAAACTGTTTTTT.

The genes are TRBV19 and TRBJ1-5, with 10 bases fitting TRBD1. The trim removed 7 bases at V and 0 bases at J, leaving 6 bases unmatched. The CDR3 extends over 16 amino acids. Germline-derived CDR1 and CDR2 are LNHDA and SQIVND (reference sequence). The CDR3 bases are TGTGCCAGTACCCTGGGACAGGGGAATAGCAATCAGCCCCAGCATTTT. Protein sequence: CASTLGQGNSNQPQHF.

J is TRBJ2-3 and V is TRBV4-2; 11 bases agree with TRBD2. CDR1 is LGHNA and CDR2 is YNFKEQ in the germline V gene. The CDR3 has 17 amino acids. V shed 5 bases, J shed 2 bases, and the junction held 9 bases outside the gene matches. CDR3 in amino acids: CASSGHLAGGDTDTQYF. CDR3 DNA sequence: TGTGCCAGCAGCGGACACCTAGCGGGGGGCGACACAGATACGCAGTATTTT.

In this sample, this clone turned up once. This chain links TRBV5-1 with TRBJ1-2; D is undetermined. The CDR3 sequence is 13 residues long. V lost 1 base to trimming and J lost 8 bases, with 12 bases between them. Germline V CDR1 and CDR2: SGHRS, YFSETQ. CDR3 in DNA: TGCGCCAGCAGCTTGAGAGGGTTTGGGGGCTACACCTTC. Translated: CASSLRGFGGYTF.

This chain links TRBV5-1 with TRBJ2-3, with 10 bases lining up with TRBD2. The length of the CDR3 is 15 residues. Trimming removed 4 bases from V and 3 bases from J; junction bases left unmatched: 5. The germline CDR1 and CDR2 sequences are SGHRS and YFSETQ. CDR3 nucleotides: TGCGCCAGCAGCCCAATAGCGGGGGGAACAGATACGCAGTATTTT. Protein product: CASSPIAGGTDTQYF.

The DNA for the CDR3 is TGTGCCAGCTCAGCCTCAGGGGCAGATACGCAGTATTTT. This gives the protein CASSASGADTQYF. The J gene is TRBJ2-3, the V gene TRBV18, with D possibly matching TRBD1 (6 bases). V lost 5 bases and J 4 bases, leaving 10 bases between the germline ends. The CDR3 has 13 amino acids. Germline CDR1 and CDR2: KGHSH and LQKENI.

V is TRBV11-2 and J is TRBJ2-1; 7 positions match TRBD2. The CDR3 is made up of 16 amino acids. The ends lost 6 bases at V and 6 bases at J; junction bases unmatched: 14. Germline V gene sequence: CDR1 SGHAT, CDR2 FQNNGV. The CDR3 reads CASRYRVGGGRNEQFF. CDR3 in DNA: TGTGCCAGCAGGTATCGTGTTGGCGGGGGACGCAATGAGCAGTTCTTC.

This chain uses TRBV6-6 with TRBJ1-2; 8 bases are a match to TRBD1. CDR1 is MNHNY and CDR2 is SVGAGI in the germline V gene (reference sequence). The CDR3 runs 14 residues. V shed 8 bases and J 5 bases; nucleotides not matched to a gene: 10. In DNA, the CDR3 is TGTGCCAGCTTAGGCAGGGGGCAAAGGTATGGCTACACCTTC. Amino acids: CASLGRGQRYGYTF.

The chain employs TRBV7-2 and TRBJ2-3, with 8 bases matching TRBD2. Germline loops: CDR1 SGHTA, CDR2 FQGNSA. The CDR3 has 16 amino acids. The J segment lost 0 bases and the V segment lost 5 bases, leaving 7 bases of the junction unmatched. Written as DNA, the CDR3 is TGTGCCAGCAGCCCGGCAGGGACTAGGAGCACAGATACGCAGTATTTT. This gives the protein CASSPAGTRSTDTQYF. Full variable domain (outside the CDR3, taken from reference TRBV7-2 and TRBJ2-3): GAGVSQSPSNKVTEKGKDVELRCDPISGHTALYWYRQSLGQGLEFLIYFQGNSAPDKSGLPSDRFSAERTGGSVSTLTIQRTQQEDSAVYLCASSPAGTRSTDTQYFGPGTRLTVL.

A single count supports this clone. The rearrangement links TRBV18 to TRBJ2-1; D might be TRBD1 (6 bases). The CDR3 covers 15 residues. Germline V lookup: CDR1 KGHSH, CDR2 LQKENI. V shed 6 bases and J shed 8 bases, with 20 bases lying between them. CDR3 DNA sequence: TGTGCCAGCTCCCAAGGGACACCCCTCGGCGATGAGCAGTTCTTC. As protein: CASSQGTPLGDEQFF.

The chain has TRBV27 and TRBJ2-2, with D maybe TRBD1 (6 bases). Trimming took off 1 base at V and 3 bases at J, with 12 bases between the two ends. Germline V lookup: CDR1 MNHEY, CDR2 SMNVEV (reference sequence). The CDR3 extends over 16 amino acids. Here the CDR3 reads CASSLLGTLYTGELFF. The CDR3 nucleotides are TGTGCCAGCAGTTTATTAGGGACATTATACACCGGGGAGCTGTTTTTT.

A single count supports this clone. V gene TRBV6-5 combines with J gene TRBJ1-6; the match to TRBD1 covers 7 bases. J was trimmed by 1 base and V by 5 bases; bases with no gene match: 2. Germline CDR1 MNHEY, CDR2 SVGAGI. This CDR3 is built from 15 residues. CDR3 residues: CASSRTGSYNSPLHF. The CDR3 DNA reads TGTGCCAGCAGTCGGACAGGTTCCTATAATTCACCCCTCCACTTT.

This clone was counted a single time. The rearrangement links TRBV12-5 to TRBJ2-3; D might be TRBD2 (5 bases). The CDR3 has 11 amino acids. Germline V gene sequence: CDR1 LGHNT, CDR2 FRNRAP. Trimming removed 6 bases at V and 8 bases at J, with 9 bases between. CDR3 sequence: CASGTGSTQYF. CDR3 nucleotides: TGTGCTAGTGGGACGGGGAGTACGCAGTATTTT. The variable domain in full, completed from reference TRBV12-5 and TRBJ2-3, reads DARVTQTPRHKVTEMGQEVTMRCQPILGHNTVFWYRQTMMQGLELLAYFRNRAPLDDSGMPKDRFSAEMPDATLATLKIQPSEPRDSAVYFCASGTGSTQYFGPGTRLTVL.

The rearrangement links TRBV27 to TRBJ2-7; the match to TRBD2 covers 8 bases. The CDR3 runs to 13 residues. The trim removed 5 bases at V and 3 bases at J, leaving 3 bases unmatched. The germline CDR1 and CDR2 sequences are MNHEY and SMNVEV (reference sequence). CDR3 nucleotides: TGTGCCAGCAGTCCCCGGGGGGGCTACGAGCAGTACTTC. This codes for CASSPRGGYEQYF.

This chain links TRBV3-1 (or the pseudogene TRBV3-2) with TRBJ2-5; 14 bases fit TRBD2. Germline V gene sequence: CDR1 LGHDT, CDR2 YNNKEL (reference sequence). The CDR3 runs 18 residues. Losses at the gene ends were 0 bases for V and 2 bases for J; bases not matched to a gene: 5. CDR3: CASSQEGLAGDIQETQYF. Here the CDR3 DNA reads TGTGCCAGCAGCCAAGAGGGACTAGCGGGGGACATACAAGAGACCCAGTACTTC.

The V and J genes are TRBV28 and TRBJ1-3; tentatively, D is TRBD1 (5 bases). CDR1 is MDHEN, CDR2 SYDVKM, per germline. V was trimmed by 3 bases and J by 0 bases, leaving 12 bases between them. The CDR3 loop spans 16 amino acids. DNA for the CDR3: TGTGCCAGCAGTTTGGTGTTGGACACCTCTGGAAACACCATATATTTT. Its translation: CASSLVLDTSGNTIYF. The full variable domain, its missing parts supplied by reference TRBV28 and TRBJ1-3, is DVKVTQSSRYLVKRTGEKVFLECVQDMDHENMFWYRQDPGLGLRLIYFSYDVKMKEKGDIPEGYSVSREKKERFSLILESASTNQTSMYLCASSLVLDTSGNTIYFGEGSWLTVV.

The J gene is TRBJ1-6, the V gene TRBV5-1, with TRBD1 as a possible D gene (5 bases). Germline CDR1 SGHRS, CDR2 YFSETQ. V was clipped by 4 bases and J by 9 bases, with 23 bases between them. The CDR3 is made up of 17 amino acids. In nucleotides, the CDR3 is TGCGCCAGCAGCGCAGCCGGGGGAGCGGGTGGGTTTTCACCCCTCCACTTT. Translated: CASSAAGGAGGFSPLHF.